These 5 T cell receptor beta chains share one sample of origin, sequenced in a study of a mutant IDH1 vaccine in newly diagnosed glioma. The time point is: baseline, week 1 (first vaccination visit). Sample treatment: pre-vaccination baseline after standard-of-care therapy. Clones were read by immunoSEQ multiplex PCR, and TCRdb kept only the in-frame ones, dropping some. The sample records around 82,000 clones, about four fifths being singletons. Specimen: PBMCs, collected from a glioma patient treated with radiotherapy, temozolomide or both. The origin of the receptors is a man aged 35 to 55 with glioma. Some clones in this sample may be carry-over from other donors' samples.

This rearrangement joins TRBV6-1 to TRBJ1-1; 8 positions match TRBD1. V lost 4 bases and J lost 8; bases outside the gene matches: 9. The CDR3 length is 14 residues. CDR1 is MNHNS and CDR2 is SASEGT in the germline V gene. CDR3 DNA sequence: TGTGCCAGCAGTGGCCGTTGGACAGGGCGCGAAGCTTTCTTT. This translates into CASSGRWTGREAFF.

The V and J genes are TRBV29-1 and TRBJ2-2; a possible D gene is TRBD2 (7 bases). CDR1 is SQVTM and CDR2 is ANQGSEA in the germline V gene. The ends were cut back, 7 bases at V and 6 bases at J, with 18 bases in the middle. The CDR3 has 14 residues. The CDR3 region has the DNA TGCAGCGCTCGACCTGGGAGGGGGGCCGGGGAGCTGTTTTTT. It yields the protein CSARPGRGAGELFF.

V and J are TRBV10-2 and TRBJ1-3; tentatively, D is TRBD1 (5 bases). The V and J ends lost 1 base and 4 bases respectively, with 17 bases between them. The V gene's germline CDR1 is WSHSY and CDR2 SAAADI. The CDR3 covers 17 residues. Here the CDR3 DNA reads TGCGCCAGCAGTGAGTTACCCACGTGGGGGTCCGGAAACACCATATATTTT. Translating gives CASSELPTWGSGNTIYF.

On this clone itself: Because the CDR3's place on the DNA is in doubt, the DNA is left out and the CDR3 is given as listed by TCRdb. This rearrangement joins TRBV21-1 to TRBJ2-2. TRBV21-1 is assigned pseudogene status. Both ends counted, the CDR3 spans 15 residues. The CDR3 sequence is CASSPYRCRSGELFF.

The V call is TRBV6-5, the J call TRBJ2-7; TRBD2 matches at 9 bases. The CDR3 length is 15 residues. Looked up from germline, CDR1 is MNHEY and CDR2 is SVGAGI. The junction had 8 bases not matched to a gene; V was cut back by 6 bases and J by 2 bases. The CDR3 sequence: CASSLAAGGPYEQYF. DNA for the CDR3: TGTGCCAGCAGCCTGGCAGCGGGGGGTCCCTACGAGCAGTACTTC.